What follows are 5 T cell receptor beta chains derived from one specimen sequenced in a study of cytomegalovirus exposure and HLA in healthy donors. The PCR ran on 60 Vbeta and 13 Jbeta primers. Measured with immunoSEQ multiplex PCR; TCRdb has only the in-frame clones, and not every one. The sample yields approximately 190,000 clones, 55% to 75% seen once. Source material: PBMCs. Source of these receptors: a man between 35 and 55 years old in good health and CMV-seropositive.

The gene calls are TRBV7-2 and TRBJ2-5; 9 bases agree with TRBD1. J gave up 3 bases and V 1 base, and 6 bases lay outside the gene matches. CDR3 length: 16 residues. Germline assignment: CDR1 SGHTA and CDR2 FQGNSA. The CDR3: CASSLGQGVEKETQYF. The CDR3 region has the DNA TGTGCCAGCAGCTTAGGACAGGGGGTGGAAAAAGAGACCCAGTACTTC.

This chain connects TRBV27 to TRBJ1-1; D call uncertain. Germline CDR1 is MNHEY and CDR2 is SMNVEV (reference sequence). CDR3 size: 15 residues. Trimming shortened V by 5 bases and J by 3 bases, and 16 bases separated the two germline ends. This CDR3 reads CASSPPLGADTEAFF. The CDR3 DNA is TGTGCCAGCAGTCCCCCGTTGGGCGCCGACACTGAAGCTTTCTTT.

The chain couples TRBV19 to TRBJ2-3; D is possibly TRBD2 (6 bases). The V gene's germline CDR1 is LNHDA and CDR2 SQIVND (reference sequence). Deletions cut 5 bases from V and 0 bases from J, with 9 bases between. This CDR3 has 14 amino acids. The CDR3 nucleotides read TGTGCCAGTAGTCCAGGGACTAGCACAGATACGCAGTATTTT. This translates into CASSPGTSTDTQYF.

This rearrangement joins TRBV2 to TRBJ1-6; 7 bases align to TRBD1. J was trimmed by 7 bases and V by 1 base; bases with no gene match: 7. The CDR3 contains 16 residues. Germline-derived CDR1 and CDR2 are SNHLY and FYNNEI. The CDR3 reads CASSEEAGGANSPLHF. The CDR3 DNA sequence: TGTGCCAGCAGTGAAGAGGCAGGGGGAGCCAATTCACCCCTCCACTTT.

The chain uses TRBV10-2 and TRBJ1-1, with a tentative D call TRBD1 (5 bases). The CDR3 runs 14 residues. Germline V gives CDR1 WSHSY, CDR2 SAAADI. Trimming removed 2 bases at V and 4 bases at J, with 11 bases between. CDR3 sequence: CASSEVGGVTEAFF. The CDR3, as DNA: TGCGCCAGCAGTGAGGTCGGAGGGGTCACTGAAGCTTTCTTT.